The T cell receptor beta chain under discussion was sequenced for a study of shared clonotypes between healthy human individuals (dated by TCRdb to 2020 to 2022). For context, the study as a whole: The cohort included three men and a couple of women between 18 and 49 years of age. Between about 0.94 and 8.9 billion PBMCs per donor were obtained by leukapheresis. Libraries were prepared and TCR repertoires were sequenced by different laboratories using diverse techniques, in order to increase sequencing depth and limit assay-specific biases. Blood TCR repertoires of a handful of healthy adults were deeply sequenced to estimate repertoire size and the extent of clonotype sharing between individuals. For each donor, CD4 naive and CD4 memory were each given three plates, CD8 naive was given two plates, and CD8 memory was given one plate.

As regards this clone: It has no known antigen specificity. No much larger clonotype is one base removed from it; base qualities were not supplied.

Donors were healthy HIV-negative adults with no recently reported acute infections or vaccinations. Only Caucasian adults living in Nashville, Tennessee, USA were represented among the donors. CD4+ T cells were enriched by magnetic negative selection, after which naive cells were positively selected on CD45RA and the negative fraction was taken as the memory subset. Blood was collected by leukapheresis, and PBMCs were isolated by Ficoll-Histopaque density gradient centrifugation and then cryopreserved in liquid nitrogen vapor phase. Purity and quantity of every magnetically sorted T cell population were checked by analytical flow cytometry. Each sorted fraction had its genomic DNA isolated and then quantified by UV absorbance on a Nanodrop 2000c. TCR CDR3 regions were amplified from genomic DNA by multiplex PCR using the deep immunoSEQ assay. For each cell subset, the extracted genomic DNA was distributed evenly across all wells of several immunoSEQ 96-well plates, and each plate served as one replicate. For sorted subsets, each replicate PCR was loaded with roughly 200 ng genomic DNA, equivalent to some 27,000 T cell genomes. Purified libraries were measured with a Qubit 3.0 fluorometer, size-checked on a Bioanalyzer 2100, and measured again with the KAPA Library Quantification kit. A separate single-read 150-cycle Illumina NextSeq 550 flow cell was used to sequence each immunoSEQ 96-well plate. The paper's data handling went like this. Because the immunoSEQ output held only junctional sequences and lacked quality scores, the filtering could not match the filtering applied to full-length reads. To assign V/J genes and CDR3, sequences were annotated against IMGT germline references using PyIR, a Python wrapper for IgBLAST v1.9. Reads with weak V/J assignments (E-value above 1e-6), missing CDR3, stop codons, out-of-frame junctions, or ambiguous translated residues were removed. V3J clonotypes were defined as sequences sharing an identical inferred V gene, J gene, and CDR3 amino acid sequence. Percentage overlap between repertoires was calculated by dividing the number of shared unique clonotypes by the size of the smaller repertoire. Three approaches were used to assess repertoire richness: RTK rarefaction, the Chao1 estimator, and Recon v2.1 estimates of unobserved clonotypes. For all TCRbeta clonotypes obtained by the gDNA method from a few donors, generation probabilities were computed with OLGA. Entries here come from immuneACCESS through TCRdb and include only in-frame sequences with V and J called. Some clones fail to appear in such tables; in the studies checked, an unresolved V gene covers under half of the shortfall, and the cause of the remainder is unknown. V, J and clone size reflect that table, while D and trimming were determined from the DNA. This sample lists about 2.3 million clones; 85% to 95% were detected once. Clones ranked in the top ten supply 0.37% of the sample.

The CDR3 sequence holds 12 residues, the cysteine and phenylalanine included. The kept DNA is CDR3 alone, 36 bases in frame from the first base. V is clipped by 4 bases and J by 7 bases, and the sequence between their germline boundaries is 11 bases long. Reading the germline V gene gives CDR1 LGHNA and CDR2 YSLEER. Study-wide findings and limitations: Because the study included only a small number of donors, the genetic and exposure-history diversity represented was limited. Even with the large sequencing depth, rarefaction of the sorted-subset datasets indicated that sequencing was incomplete. Naive subsets generally had larger estimated clonotype richness than memory subsets. Pairwise subsampling indicated that sequencing depth was expected to affect the degree of clonotype sharing among donors. Sampling was restricted to blood, and TCR repertoires in tissue are likely to differ from TCR repertoires in blood. Compared with non-shared clonotypes, the clonotypes found in all four sorted-subset donors had higher generation probabilities. When several donors were compared, the shared fraction of clonotypes was approximately 5% for naive CD4, 3.5% to 4% for naive CD8, 2% to 2.5% for memory CD4, and 0.4% for memory CD8.

Input material: naive CD4+ T cells from PBMCs. The intended sense of this specimen's cell subset or site label: CD45RA+ positively selected. The sequence was obtained from a man between 18 and 35 years old in good health. Some clones in this sample may be carry-over from other donors' samples. The V gene is TRBV4-3 and the J gene is TRBJ2-7, with TRBD2 tentatively as D gene (6 bases match). The DNA is as follows: TGCGCCAGCAGCCGGGGGAGGCGGGAGCAGTACTTC. Translated, this gives CASSRGRREQYF.